The 5 T cell receptor beta chains below come from one sample, sequenced in a study of blood T cell repertoires in COVID-19. TCRdb keeps only in-frame clones here, not all; method: immunoSEQ multiplex PCR. The data show about 120,000 clones, with approximately 80% seen just once and approximately 12% held by the top ten. The material sequenced was peripheral blood. These receptors originate from a man aged 55 to 70 with acute or convalescent COVID-19.

The V call is TRBV6-1, the J call TRBJ1-4; TRBD1 is a possible D gene (6 bases). From germline, CDR1 is MNHNS and CDR2 SASEGT. Trimming took off 2 bases at V and 5 bases at J, with 12 bases between the two ends. The length of the CDR3 is 15 residues. In nucleotides, the CDR3 is TGTGCCAGCAGTGAATGGGGGCAGGGAAATGAAAAACTGTTTTTT. Translated, it gives CASSEWGQGNEKLFF.

Only a few counts were recorded for this clone. The V and J genes are TRBV6-2 or TRBV6-3 and TRBJ2-3, with 12 bases fitting TRBD2. The CDR3 contains 15 residues. V was pared by 6 bases and J by 4 bases, with 5 bases of the junction left unmatched. CDR1 MNHEY and CDR2 SVGEGT come from the germline V gene. Written as DNA, the CDR3 is TGTGCCAGCAGCTCTACTAGCGGGAGGTCAGATACGCAGTATTTT. The encoded protein is CASSSTSGRSDTQYF.

The gene calls are TRBV28 and TRBJ2-1, with D possibly matching TRBD2 (6 bases). This CDR3 spans 14 amino acids. Germline lookup yields CDR1 MDHEN and CDR2 SYDVKM. The ends were cut back, 5 bases at V and 12 bases at J, with 20 bases in the middle. CDR3 loop: CASSPTGRDMVQFF. DNA of the CDR3: TGTGCCAGCAGTCCCACCGGGCGGGATATGGTGCAGTTCTTC.

The chain uses TRBV9 and TRBJ2-6; D gene ambiguous. The CDR3 runs to 13 residues. CDR1 SGDLS and CDR2 YYNGEE come from the germline V gene. Trimming left V 1 base short and J 4 bases short, with 3 bases between. The CDR3 here is CASSVTGANVLTF. CDR3 bases: TGTGCCAGCAGCGTAACAGGGGCCAACGTCCTGACTTTC.

This chain uses TRBV30 with TRBJ1-5, with 9 bases fitting TRBD1. Per the germline V gene, CDR1 is GTSNPN and CDR2 is SVGIG (reference sequence). This CDR3 has 15 residues. V gave up 4 bases and J gave up 1 base; unmatched junction bases: 5. The CDR3 here is CAWNLGQGSNQPQHF. The CDR3 DNA sequence: TGTGCCTGGAACCTCGGACAGGGGAGCAATCAGCCCCAGCATTTT.